Each of the 18 T cell receptor beta chains below was sequenced from the same sample in a study of Ad26.COV2.S vaccination and SARS-CoV-2 variants. As to treatment: 15 to 20 received Ad26.COV2.S at low or high dose, single or two shots; several received placebo; per-sample allocation not given. All samples were drawn on day 63, counting from the first vaccine or placebo injection. Generated by immunoSEQ multiplex PCR, the TCRdb table keeps only in-frame clones and is missing some. Of fewer than 800,000 clones in the sample, 80% to 90% were seen once. The input for sequencing was peripheral blood, taken in a trial of Ad26.COV2.S vaccine versus placebo. The receptor set was obtained from a person aged 18-65 years who received the Ad26.COV2.S COVID-19 vaccine or a placebo.

The chain recombines TRBV19 with TRBJ1-4, with D possibly being TRBD1 (6 bases). Germline CDR1 and CDR2: LNHDA and SQIVND (reference sequence). This CDR3 region has 14 residues. Trimming shortened V by 5 bases and J by 5 bases, and 12 bases separated the two germline ends. The CDR3 nucleotides read TGTGCCAGTAGTCTGGACAGCTCAAATGAAAAACTGTTTTTT. This encodes CASSLDSSNEKLFF.

The V call is TRBV5-1, the J call TRBJ2-7; 9 bases line up with TRBD2. This CDR3 contains 14 residues. The V gene end was trimmed by 5 bases and the J gene end by 6 bases; junction bases not matched to a gene: 9. Germline V gene lookup returns CDR1 SGHRS and CDR2 YFSETQ. CDR3 amino acids: CASRGAGGRGEQYF. As DNA, the CDR3 is TGCGCCAGCAGGGGCGCGGGAGGGCGTGGCGAGCAGTACTTC.

This chain links TRBV5-1 with TRBJ2-2, with 9 bases aligning to TRBD1. Germline V CDR1 and CDR2: SGHRS, YFSETQ. The CDR3 totals 14 residues. With V trimmed by 6 bases and J by 4 bases, 4 bases remained unmatched. The CDR3 sequence is CASKQGAGTGELFF. In DNA, the CDR3 is TGCGCCAGCAAACAGGGGGCAGGCACCGGGGAGCTGTTTTTT.

The V and J genes are TRBV7-2 and TRBJ2-7, with D unclear. Trimming removed 1 base at V and 3 bases at J, with 13 bases between. CDR1 SGHTA and CDR2 FQGNSA come from the germline V gene. This CDR3 has 15 residues. CDR3 residues: CASSLGWADYYEQYF. The CDR3 DNA sequence: TGTGCCAGCAGCTTAGGTTGGGCGGATTACTACGAGCAGTACTTC.

This chain links TRBV7-2 with TRBJ1-4, with a tentative D call TRBD1 (6 bases). V was trimmed by 2 bases and J by 6 bases, leaving 13 bases between them. The CDR3 loop spans 15 amino acids. The V gene's germline CDR1 is SGHTA and CDR2 FQGNSA. CDR3: CASSLQGNTDEKLFF. CDR3 nucleotides: TGTGCCAGCAGCTTACAGGGGAATACGGATGAAAAACTGTTTTTT.

This chain connects TRBV7-9 to TRBJ1-6, with a tentative D call TRBD1 (5 bases). This CDR3 region has 14 residues. V lost 3 bases and J lost 12, with 15 bases in between. The V gene's germline CDR1 is SEHNR and CDR2 FQNEAQ (reference sequence). CDR3 in DNA: TGTGCCAGCAGCTTGGGGGTCCCGATCGGACCCCTCCACTTT. This encodes CASSLGVPIGPLHF.

The rearrangement links TRBV11-3 to TRBJ1-1; D unclear. Germline assignment: CDR1 SGHNT and CDR2 YENEEA. V was clipped by 1 base and J by 5 bases, with 5 bases between them. This CDR3 comprises 12 residues. The CDR3 bases are TGTGCCAGCAGCTTAGGGGCGACTGAAGCTTTCTTT. Protein product: CASSLGATEAFF.

The J gene is TRBJ1-2, the V gene TRBV5-1; no firm D call. Germline CDR1 reads SGHRS; CDR2 reads YFSETQ. V lost 6 bases and J 3 bases, leaving 6 bases between the germline ends. The CDR3 is made up of 11 amino acids. CDR3 DNA: TGCGCCAGCACCGGCGACTATGGCTACACCTTC. This codes for CASTGDYGYTF.

The V gene is TRBV18, the J gene TRBJ2-2; D is perhaps TRBD1 (6 bases). CDR1 is KGHSH and CDR2 is LQKENI in the germline V gene. The V gene lost 2 bases and the J gene lost 2 bases, with 18 bases spanning the gap. CDR3 length equals 18 residues. DNA of the CDR3: TGTGCCAGCTCACCAATAGGTCCAGGGGCCATAAACACCGGGGAGCTGTTTTTT. Its translation is CASSPIGPGAINTGELFF.

The DNA of the CDR3 is TGCGCCAGCAGCCATGACGGACTAGCGGGGGGGCCGGGGTCCTACAATGAGCAGTTCTTC. The encoded protein is CASSHDGLAGGPGSYNEQFF. This chain uses TRBV4-3 with TRBJ2-1; TRBD2 matches 15 bases. This CDR3 spans 20 amino acids. After removal of 3 bases from V and 1 base from J, the junction contained 10 bases not matched to a gene. Germline CDR1 LGHNA, CDR2 YSLEER.

V is TRBV2 and J is TRBJ2-1, with D unresolved. Looked up from germline, CDR1 is SNHLY and CDR2 is FYNNEI. This CDR3 is built from 15 residues. The V gene lost 1 base and the J gene lost 5 bases, with 12 bases spanning the gap. CDR3 sequence: CASSEGVISDNEQFF. The CDR3 DNA is TGTGCCAGCAGTGAAGGGGTGATTTCGGACAATGAGCAGTTCTTC.

The J gene is TRBJ2-7, the V gene TRBV5-1; 7 nucleotides match TRBD2. The CDR3 extends over 14 amino acids. Germline V gene lookup returns CDR1 SGHRS and CDR2 YFSETQ. The ends lost 4 bases at V and 7 bases at J; junction bases unmatched: 11. CDR3 loop: CASSRDYPSDEQYF. CDR3 coding DNA: TGCGCCAGCAGCCGGGACTATCCTTCGGATGAGCAGTACTTC.

This sequence joins TRBV11-3 and TRBJ2-1, with 7 positions matching TRBD2. From germline, CDR1 is SGHNT and CDR2 YENEEA. Trimming at V came to 1 base and at J to 4 bases, leaving 1 base not matched to a gene. The length of the CDR3 is 14 residues. The CDR3 protein is CASSLAGGYNEQFF. CDR3 DNA sequence: TGTGCCAGCAGCTTAGCGGGGGGATACAATGAGCAGTTCTTC. Full variable domain (rest looked up from reference TRBV11-3 and TRBJ2-1): EAGVVQSPRYKIIEKKQPVAFWCNPISGHNTLYWYLQNLGQGPELLIRYENEEAVDDSQLPKDRFSAERLKGVDSTLKIQPAELGDSAVYLCASSLAGGYNEQFFGPGTRLTVL.

The V call is TRBV9, the J call TRBJ1-1; possible D gene TRBD1, 6 bases. In germline, CDR1 is SGDLS, CDR2 YYNGEE. Trimming shortened V by 0 bases and J by 5 bases, and 14 bases separated the two germline ends. This CDR3 is 15 amino acids long. The CDR3: CASSVEPGRGTEAFF. The CDR3 DNA is TGTGCCAGCAGCGTAGAACCAGGGAGGGGGACTGAAGCTTTCTTT.

This rearrangement joins TRBV7-9 to TRBJ2-7, with TRBD1 matching 10 bases. The CDR3 runs 15 residues. J was trimmed by 5 bases and V by 5 bases; bases with no gene match: 9. Germline V gives CDR1 SEHNR, CDR2 FQNEAQ (reference sequence). This CDR3 reads CASSHPGTGANEQYF. Written as DNA, the CDR3 is TGTGCCAGCAGCCATCCCGGGACAGGGGCCAACGAGCAGTACTTC. Complete variable domain (other parts from reference TRBV7-9 and TRBJ2-7): DTGVSQNPRHKITKRGQNVTFRCDPISEHNRLYWYRQTLGQGPEFLTYFQNEAQLEKSRLLSDRFSAERPKGSFSTLEIQRTEQGDSAMYLCASSHPGTGANEQYFGPGTRLTVT.

This sequence joins TRBV24-1 and TRBJ1-2; D not resolved. Germline-derived CDR1 and CDR2 are KGHDR and SFDVKD. CDR3 length equals 12 residues. V dropped 6 bases and J dropped 3 bases, with 7 bases sitting between them. The CDR3, as DNA: TGTGCCACCAGTACAACCGACTATGGCTACACCTTC. It specifies CATSTTDYGYTF.

This sequence joins TRBV4-1 and TRBJ2-2; TRBD1 is a possible D gene (5 bases). The germline CDR1 and CDR2 sequences are MGHRA and YSYEKL. Trimming cost V 4 bases and J 0 bases, with 12 bases left between them. The CDR3 extends over 16 amino acids. CDR3 nucleotide sequence: TGCGCCAGCAGCCCCCCGGGCAGGGCGAACACCGGGGAGCTGTTTTTT. Its protein product is CASSPPGRANTGELFF.

The chain is built from TRBV5-6 and TRBJ2-1, with TRBD2 matching 8 bases. The CDR3 totals 15 residues. V lost 0 bases, J lost 10 bases, and 9 bases stayed unmatched. In germline, CDR1 is SGHDT, CDR2 YYEEEE. Here the CDR3 reads CASSLVGRGLEEQFF. In nucleotides, the CDR3 is TGTGCCAGCAGCTTGGTCGGGAGGGGATTGGAGGAGCAGTTCTTC.